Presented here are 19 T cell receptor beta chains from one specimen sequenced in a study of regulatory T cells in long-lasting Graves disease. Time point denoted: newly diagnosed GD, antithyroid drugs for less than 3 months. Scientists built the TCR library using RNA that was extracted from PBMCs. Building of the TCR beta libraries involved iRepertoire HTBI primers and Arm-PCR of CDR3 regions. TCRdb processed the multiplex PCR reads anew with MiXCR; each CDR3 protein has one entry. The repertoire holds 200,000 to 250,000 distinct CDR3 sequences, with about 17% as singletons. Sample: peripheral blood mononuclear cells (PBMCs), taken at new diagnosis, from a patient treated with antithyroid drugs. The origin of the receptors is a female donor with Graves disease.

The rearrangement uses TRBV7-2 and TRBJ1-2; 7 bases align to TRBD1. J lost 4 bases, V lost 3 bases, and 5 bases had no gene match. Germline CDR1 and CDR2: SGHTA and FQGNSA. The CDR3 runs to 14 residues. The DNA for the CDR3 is TGTGCCAGCAGCTTCTCAGGGGGAGCCTATGGCTACACCTTC. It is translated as CASSFSGGAYGYTF.

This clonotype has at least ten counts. The CDR3: CASSPVGQGGFANTGELFF. The CDR3 DNA reads TGTGCCAGCTCACCAGTCGGACAGGGGGGTTTCGCGAACACCGGGGAGCTGTTTTTT. This chain links TRBV18 with TRBJ2-2; 10 bases are shared with TRBD1. CDR1 is KGHSH and CDR2 is LQKENI in the germline V gene. This CDR3 has 19 residues. The V and J ends lost 2 bases and 0 bases, in that order; junction bases with no gene match: 9.

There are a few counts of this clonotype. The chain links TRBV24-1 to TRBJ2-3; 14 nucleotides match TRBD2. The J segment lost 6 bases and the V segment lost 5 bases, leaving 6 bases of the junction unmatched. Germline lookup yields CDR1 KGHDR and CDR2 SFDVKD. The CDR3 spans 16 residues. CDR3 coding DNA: TGTGCCACCAGTGGGACTAGCGGGAGGCCGGCGGATACGCAGTATTTT. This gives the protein CATSGTSGRPADTQYF.

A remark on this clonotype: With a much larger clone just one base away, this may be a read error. The CDR3 DNA reads TGTGCCAGCAACTGGCGGAGGGCGGATAAAAACATTCAGTACTTC. Its protein product is CASNWRRADKNIQYF. The rearrangement joins TRBV11-3 to TRBJ2-4; a possible D gene is TRBD2 (6 bases). The V gene's germline CDR1 is SGHNT and CDR2 YENEEA. Trimming pared 7 bases from V and 4 bases from J, leaving 17 bases between. This CDR3 is 15 amino acids long.

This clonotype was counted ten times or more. CDR3 residues: CASSYVAGGDEQFF. The CDR3 nucleotides are TGTGCCAGCAGCTACGTAGCGGGAGGGGATGAGCAGTTCTTC. The chain employs TRBV7-9 and TRBJ2-1, with 11 bases that match TRBD2. Germline lookup yields CDR1 SEHNR and CDR2 FQNEAQ (reference sequence). Unmatched junction bases numbered 4, after V lost 4 bases and J lost 8 bases. This CDR3 is built from 14 residues.

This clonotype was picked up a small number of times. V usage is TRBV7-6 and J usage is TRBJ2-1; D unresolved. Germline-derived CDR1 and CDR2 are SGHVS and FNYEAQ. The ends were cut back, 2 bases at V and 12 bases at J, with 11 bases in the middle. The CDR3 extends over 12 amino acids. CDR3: CASSLRQARQFF. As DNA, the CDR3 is TGTGCCAGCAGCTTACGGCAGGCCCGGCAGTTCTTC. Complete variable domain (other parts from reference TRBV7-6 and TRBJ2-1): GAGVSQSPRYKVTKRGQDVALRCDPISGHVSLYWYRQALGQGPEFLTYFNYEAQQDKSGLPNDRFSAERPEGSISTLTIQRTEQRDSAMYRCASSLRQARQFFGPGTRLTVL.

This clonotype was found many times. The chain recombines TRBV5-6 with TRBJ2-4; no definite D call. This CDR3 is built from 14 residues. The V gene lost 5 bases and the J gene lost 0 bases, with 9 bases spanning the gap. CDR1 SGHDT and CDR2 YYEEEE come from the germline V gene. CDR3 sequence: CASRFSLAKNIQYF. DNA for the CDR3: TGTGCCAGCAGATTTTCTCTAGCCAAAAACATTCAGTACTTC.

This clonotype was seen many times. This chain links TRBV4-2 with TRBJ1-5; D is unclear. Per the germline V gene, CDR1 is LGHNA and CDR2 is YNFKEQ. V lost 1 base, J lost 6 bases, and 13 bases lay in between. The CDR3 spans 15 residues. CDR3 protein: CASSQGDPSGQPQHF. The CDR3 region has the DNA TGTGCCAGCAGCCAAGGTGACCCTAGCGGTCAGCCCCAGCATTTT.

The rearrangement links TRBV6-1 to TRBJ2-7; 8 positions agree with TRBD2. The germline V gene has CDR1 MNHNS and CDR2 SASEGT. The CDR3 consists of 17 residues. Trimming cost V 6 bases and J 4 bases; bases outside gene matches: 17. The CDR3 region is CASRAYPYGRAGYEQYF. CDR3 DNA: TGTGCCAGCAGGGCTTACCCCTACGGGAGGGCCGGGTACGAGCAGTACTTC.

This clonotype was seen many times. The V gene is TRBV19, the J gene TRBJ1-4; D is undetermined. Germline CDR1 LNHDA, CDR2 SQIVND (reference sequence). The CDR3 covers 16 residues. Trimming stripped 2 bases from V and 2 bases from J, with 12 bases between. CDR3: CASSIMGRSTNEKLFF. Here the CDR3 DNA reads TGTGCCAGTAGTATAATGGGAAGGTCCACTAATGAAAAACTGTTTTTT.

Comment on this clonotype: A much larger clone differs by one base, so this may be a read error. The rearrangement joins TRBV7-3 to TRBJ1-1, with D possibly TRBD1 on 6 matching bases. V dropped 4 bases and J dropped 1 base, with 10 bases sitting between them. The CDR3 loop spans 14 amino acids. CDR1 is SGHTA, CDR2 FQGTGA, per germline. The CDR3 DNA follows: TGTGCCAGCAGCTCCGACAGGAAGAACACTGAAGCTTTCTTT. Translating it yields CASSSDRKNTEAFF.

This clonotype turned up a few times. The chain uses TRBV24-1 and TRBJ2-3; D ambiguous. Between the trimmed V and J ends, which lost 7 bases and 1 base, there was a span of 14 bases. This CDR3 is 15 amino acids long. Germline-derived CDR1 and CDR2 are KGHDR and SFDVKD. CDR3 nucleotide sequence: TGTGCCACCAGCCCCTTAGGTGGGGGCACAGATACGCAGTATTTT. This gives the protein CATSPLGGGTDTQYF.

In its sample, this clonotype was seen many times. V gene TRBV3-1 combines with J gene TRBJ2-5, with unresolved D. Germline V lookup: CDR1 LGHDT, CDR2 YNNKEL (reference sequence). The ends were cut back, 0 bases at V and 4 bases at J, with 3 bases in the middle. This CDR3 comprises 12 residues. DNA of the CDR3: TGTGCCAGCAGCCAAGATGTAGAGACCCAGTACTTC. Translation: CASSQDVETQYF.

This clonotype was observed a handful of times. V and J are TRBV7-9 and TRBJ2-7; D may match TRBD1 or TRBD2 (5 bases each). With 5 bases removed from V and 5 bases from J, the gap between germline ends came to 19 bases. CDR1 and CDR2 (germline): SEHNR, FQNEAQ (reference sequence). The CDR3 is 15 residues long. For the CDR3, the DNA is TGTGCCAGCAGCGCCCGGACCCTCGTGGGGGACGAGCAGTACTTC. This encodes CASSARTLVGDEQYF.

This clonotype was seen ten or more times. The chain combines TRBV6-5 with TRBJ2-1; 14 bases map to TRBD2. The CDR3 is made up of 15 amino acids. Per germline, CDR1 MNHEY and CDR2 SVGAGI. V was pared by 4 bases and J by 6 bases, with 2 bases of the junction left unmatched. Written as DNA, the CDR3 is TGTGCCAGCAGTTCCGGACTAGCGGGAGGCAATGAGCAGTTCTTC. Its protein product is CASSSGLAGGNEQFF.

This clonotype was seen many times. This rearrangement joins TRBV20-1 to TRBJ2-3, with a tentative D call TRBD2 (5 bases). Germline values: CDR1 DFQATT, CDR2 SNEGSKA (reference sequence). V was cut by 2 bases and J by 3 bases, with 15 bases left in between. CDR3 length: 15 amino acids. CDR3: CSARKEADATDTQYF. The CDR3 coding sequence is TGCAGTGCTAGAAAGGAAGCGGACGCGACAGATACGCAGTATTTT.

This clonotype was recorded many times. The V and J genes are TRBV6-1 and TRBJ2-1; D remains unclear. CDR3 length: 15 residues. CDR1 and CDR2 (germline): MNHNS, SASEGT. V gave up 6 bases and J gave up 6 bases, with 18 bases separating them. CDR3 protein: CASSLPQPPGNEQFF. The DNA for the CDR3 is TGTGCCAGCAGCTTACCCCAACCACCTGGCAATGAGCAGTTCTTC.

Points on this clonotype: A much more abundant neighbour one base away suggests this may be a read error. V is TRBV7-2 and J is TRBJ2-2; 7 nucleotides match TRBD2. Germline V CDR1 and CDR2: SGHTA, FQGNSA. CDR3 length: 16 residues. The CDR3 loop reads CASSPLGGTPREELSF. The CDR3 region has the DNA TGTGCCAGCAGCCCCCTGGGCGGAACCCCACGGGAGGAGCTGTCTTTT.

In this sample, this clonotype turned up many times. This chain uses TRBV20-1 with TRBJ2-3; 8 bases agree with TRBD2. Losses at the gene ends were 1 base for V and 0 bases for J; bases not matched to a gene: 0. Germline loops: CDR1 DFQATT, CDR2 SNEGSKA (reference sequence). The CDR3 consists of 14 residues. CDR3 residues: CSARGGGSTDTQYF. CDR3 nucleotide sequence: TGCAGTGCTAGAGGCGGGGGGAGCACAGATACGCAGTATTTT.